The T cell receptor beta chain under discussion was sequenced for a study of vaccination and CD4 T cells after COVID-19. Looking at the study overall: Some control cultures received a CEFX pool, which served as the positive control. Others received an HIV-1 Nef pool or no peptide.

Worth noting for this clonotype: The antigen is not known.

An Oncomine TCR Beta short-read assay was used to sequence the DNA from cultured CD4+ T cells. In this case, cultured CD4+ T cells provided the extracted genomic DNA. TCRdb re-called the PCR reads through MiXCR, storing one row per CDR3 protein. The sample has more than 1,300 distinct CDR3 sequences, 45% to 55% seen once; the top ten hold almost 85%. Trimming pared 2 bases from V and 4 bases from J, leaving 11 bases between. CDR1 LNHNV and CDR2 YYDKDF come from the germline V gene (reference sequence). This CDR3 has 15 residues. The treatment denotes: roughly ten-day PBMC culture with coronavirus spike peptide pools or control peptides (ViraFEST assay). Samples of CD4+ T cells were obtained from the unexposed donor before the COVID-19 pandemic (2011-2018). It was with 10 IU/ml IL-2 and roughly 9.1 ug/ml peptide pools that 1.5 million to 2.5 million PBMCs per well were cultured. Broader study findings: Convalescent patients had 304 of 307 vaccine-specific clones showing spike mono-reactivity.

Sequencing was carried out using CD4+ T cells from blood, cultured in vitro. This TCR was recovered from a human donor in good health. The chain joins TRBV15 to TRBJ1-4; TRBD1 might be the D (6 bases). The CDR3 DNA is TGTGCCACCAGCAGATCCCCCAGGGGTAATGAAAAACTGTTTTTT. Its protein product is CATSRSPRGNEKLFF.